This is a list of T cell receptor beta chains from one sample in a study of T and B cells in COVID-19 patients. From the multiplex PCR reads, TCRdb called clonotypes with MiXCR, one entry per CDR3 protein. The table lists several thousand distinct CDR3 sequences, about 23% of them singletons, with around 3.6% in the top ten. The sample taken for sequencing was blood. The receptors derive from a human donor who had recovered from COVID-19. CDR3s include the opening cysteine and the closing phenylalanine or tryptophan. The D gene is left open where the match is weak. Clone size, where shown, is once, few, many, or a class for clones that have expanded.

TRBD2	TRBV19	TRBJ2-1	.	CATGTSGASSYNEQFF	TGTGCCACCGGGACTAGCGGGGCAAGCTCCTACAATGAGCAGTTCTTC
.	TRBV7-2	TRBJ2-4	.	CASSGGSGGTAKNIQYF	TGTGCCAGCAGTGGGGGCAGCGGTGGGACAGCCAAAAACATTCAGTACTTC
.	TRBV30	TRBJ1-6	many	CAWSVPYSPLHF	TGTGCCTGGAGTGTCCCTTATTCACCCCTCCACTTT
.	TRBV6-5	TRBJ1-5	few	CASSYSGRSNQPQHF	TGTGCCAGCAGTTACTCAGGCAGAAGCAATCAGCCCCAGCATTTT
.	TRBV11-1	TRBJ1-1	.	CASSPNREGGTEAFF	TGTGCCAGCAGCCCTAACAGGGAGGGCGGCACTGAAGCTTTCTTT
TRBD1	TRBV20-1	TRBJ1-3	.	CSARDPGQDPSGNTIYF	TGCAGTGCTAGAGACCCGGGACAGGACCCCTCTGGAAACACCATATATTTT
.	TRBV18	TRBJ1-5	.	CASSPAGAQPQHF	TGTGCCAGCTCACCGGCGGGGGCTCAGCCCCAGCATTTT
.	TRBV5-4	TRBJ2-1	many	CASTPAGGSYNEQFF	TGTGCCAGCACCCCGGCCGGGGGCTCCTACAATGAGCAGTTCTTC
.	TRBV6-1	TRBJ1-6	.	CASKGTPQGLSSYNSPLHF	TGTGCCAGCAAGGGCACACCGCAGGGTCTGAGCTCCTATAATTCACCCCTCCACTTT
TRBD1	TRBV7-2	TRBJ1-2	few	CASSLPGQGVYGYTF	TGTGCCAGCAGCCTCCCTGGACAGGGCGTCTATGGCTACACCTTC
.	TRBV19	TRBJ1-5	medium-sized	CASSIGAQGFNQPQHF	TGTGCCAGTAGTATTGGGGCTCAGGGATTCAATCAGCCCCAGCATTTT
.	TRBV20-1	TRBJ2-7	.	CSARDRASVGYEQYF	TGCAGTGCTAGAGATAGGGCTTCGGTAGGGTACGAGCAGTACTTC
.	TRBV27	TRBJ2-7	medium-sized	CASSLGNGHEYF	TGTGCCAGCAGTTTAGGGAACGGACATGAGTACTTC
.	TRBV24-1	TRBJ1-1	.	CATSEEQQANTEAFF	TGTGCCACCAGTGAAGAACAACAGGCGAACACTGAAGCTTTCTTT
TRBD1	TRBV19	TRBJ1-1	many	CASRRGTGLGNTEAFF	TGTGCCAGTAGGCGGGGGACAGGGTTGGGGAACACTGAAGCTTTCTTT
.	TRBV12-3/TRBV12-4	TRBJ2-2	medium-sized	CASSLLVPAELFF	TGTGCCAGCAGTTTATTAGTCCCGGCGGAGCTGTTTTTT
TRBD1	TRBV7-9	TRBJ2-5	medium-sized	CASSLRMGQLQETQYF	TGTGCCAGCAGCTTACGGATGGGACAGCTGCAAGAGACCCAGTACTTC
.	TRBV6-6	TRBJ2-6	medium-sized	CASSYGGLDSGANVLTF	TGTGCCAGCAGTTACGGGGGCCTAGACTCTGGGGCCAACGTCCTGACTTTC
TRBD1	TRBV12-3/TRBV12-4	TRBJ1-2	few	CASSKSNLGQRGYTF	TGTGCCAGCAGCAAGAGCAATCTGGGACAGAGAGGCTACACCTTC
TRBD2	TRBV29-1	TRBJ2-3	large	CSVEGTSGGSTDTQYF	TGCAGCGTTGAGGGGACTAGCGGGGGGAGCACAGATACGCAGTATTTT
.	TRBV14	TRBJ1-3	.	CASSQGWPGQNTIYF	TGTGCCAGCAGCCAAGGTTGGCCTGGTCAAAACACCATATATTTT
.	TRBV6-5	TRBJ1-1	medium-sized	CASKINRVNTEAFF	TGTGCCAGCAAGATCAACAGGGTGAACACTGAAGCTTTCTTT
.	TRBV10-1	TRBJ2-7	few	CASSPGIF	TGCGCCAGCAGCCCCGGGATCTTC
.	TRBV27	TRBJ1-5	medium-sized	CASSLTGQPQHF	TGTGCCAGCAGTTTGACAGGTCAGCCCCAGCATTTT
TRBD1	TRBV5-4	TRBJ2-3	many	CASNPGQGGSTDTQYF	TGTGCCAGCAACCCAGGACAGGGGGGATCCACAGATACGCAGTATTTT
.	TRBV9	TRBJ2-3	.	CASSVVSNTDTQYF	TGTGCCAGCAGCGTAGTTTCCAATACAGATACGCAGTATTTT
.	TRBV6-6	TRBJ1-2	medium-sized	CASSYGPSRDYGYTF	TGTGCCAGCAGTTACGGACCATCTAGGGACTATGGCTACACCTTC
.	TRBV6-2/TRBV6-3	TRBJ2-7	many	CASSYGGEYEQYF	TGTGCCAGCAGTTACGGCGGAGAATACGAGCAGTACTTC
.	TRBV7-2	TRBJ2-3	.	CASSLDTGTDTQYF	TGTGCCAGCAGCTTAGACACCGGCACAGATACGCAGTATTTT
TRBD2	TRBV6-4	TRBJ2-3	many	CASSDLAGPGADTQYF	TGTGCCAGCAGCGATCTAGCGGGGCCGGGCGCAGATACGCAGTATTTT
TRBD1	TRBV29-1	TRBJ1-5	.	CSVDLSDRQPQHF	TGCAGCGTTGACCTCTCGGACAGGCAGCCCCAGCATTTT
TRBD2	TRBV28	TRBJ2-3	.	CASTTRTSFADTQYF	TGTGCCAGCACAACTCGGACTAGCTTCGCAGATACGCAGTATTTT
TRBD2	TRBV5-4	TRBJ2-3	medium-sized	CASSSPTSGGADTQYF	TGTGCCAGCAGCTCCCCGACTAGCGGGGGCGCAGATACGCAGTATTTT
.	TRBV6-1	TRBJ2-3	medium-sized	CASSPGTDTQYF	TGTGCCAGCAGTCCGGGCACAGATACGCAGTATTTT
.	TRBV19	TRBJ1-2	medium-sized	CAVRDIGYTF	TGTGCCGTCCGGGACATTGGCTACACCTTC
TRBD1	TRBV6-9	TRBJ2-3	.	CASSYGTGRTDTQYF	TGTGCCAGCAGTTATGGGACAGGGCGGACAGATACGCAGTATTTT
.	TRBV24-1	TRBJ2-3	medium-sized	CATSEYGQGGTDTQYF	TGTGCCACCAGTGAGTATGGGCAGGGAGGCACAGATACGCAGTATTTT
.	TRBV7-9	TRBJ1-2	.	CASSLGGAWAYGYTF	TGTGCCAGCAGCTTGGGGGGGGCGTGGGCCTATGGCTACACCTTC
.	TRBV13	TRBJ1-2	.	CASSLPRGYGYTF	TGTGCCAGCAGCTTACCCCGGGGCTATGGCTACACCTTC
.	TRBV6-4	TRBJ2-1	.	CASSDLSTGGGNNEQFF	TGTGCCAGCAGTGACCTCTCTACGGGGGGCGGGAACAATGAGCAGTTCTTC